The 9 T cell receptor beta chains below come from one sample, sequenced in a study of CD8+ T cells in alopecia areata. Documented treatment: oral pan-JAK inhibitor, 5-10 mg twice daily. RNA was isolated and reverse transcribed to cDNA, the sequencing template. This table comes from immunoSEQ multiplex PCR, and its TCRdb copy is limited to in-frame clones, with some not included. There are approximately 180,000 clones in the sample; just under 65% occur only once, and approximately 1.3% lies in the top ten. Specimen: CD4+ T cells sorted from blood, collected around week 50, from a patient treated with tofacitinib. These receptors were collected from a human donor with alopecia areata.

CDR3 DNA: TGTGCCAGCAGCCCCTCCCGGGCGTGGCGGACCTACGAGCAGTACTTC. This encodes CASSPSRAWRTYEQYF. The chain is built from TRBV7-2 and TRBJ2-7; D not certain. CDR3 length: 16 residues. Germline CDR1 reads SGHTA; CDR2 reads FQGNSA. V shed 5 bases and J shed 2 bases, with 19 bases lying between them.

The gene calls are TRBV7-2 and TRBJ1-5, with TRBD1 matching 7 bases. The CDR3 contains 12 residues. Germline assignment: CDR1 SGHTA and CDR2 FQGNSA. Trimming cost V 5 bases and J 7 bases; bases outside gene matches: 2. This chain's CDR3 is CASSRTGQPQHF. Written as DNA, the CDR3 is TGTGCCAGCAGCCGGACAGGACAGCCCCAGCATTTT.

The chain uses TRBV9 and TRBJ2-1; 7 bases are shared with TRBD2. V was clipped by 3 bases and J by 5 bases; unmatched bases: 8. Germline assignment: CDR1 SGDLS and CDR2 YYNGEE. The CDR3 runs to 15 residues. Written as DNA, the CDR3 is TGTGCCAGCAGCGCCATAGCGGGTTCCGACAATGAGCAGTTCTTC. Its translation is CASSAIAGSDNEQFF. Based on the CDR3 plus reference TRBV9 and TRBJ2-1, the full variable domain is DSGVTQTPKHLITATGQRVTLRCSPRSGDLSVYWYQQSLDQGLQFLIQYYNGEERAKGNILERFSAQQFPDLHSELNLSSLELGDSALYFCASSAIAGSDNEQFFGPGTRLTVL.

The chain has TRBV7-2 and TRBJ2-1, with 9 nucleotides matching TRBD2. The germline gives CDR1 SGHTA, CDR2 FQGNSA. The CDR3 runs to 19 residues. The junction had 16 bases not matched to a gene; V was cut back by 7 bases and J by 0 bases. The CDR3 DNA is TGTGCCAGCACCCCTCGGGTAGCGGGGGCCGAAGACTCCTACAATGAGCAGTTCTTC. Protein: CASTPRVAGAEDSYNEQFF.

J is TRBJ2-7 and V is TRBV29-1, with TRBD1 as a possible D gene (5 bases). V dropped 4 bases and J dropped 2 bases, with 9 bases sitting between them. The germline V gene encodes CDR1 SQVTM and CDR2 ANQGSEA. The CDR3 sequence is 12 residues long. Here the CDR3 reads CSVVADTYEQYF. For the CDR3, the DNA is TGCAGCGTTGTGGCGGACACCTACGAGCAGTACTTC.

The gene calls are TRBV29-1 and TRBJ1-1, with 7 bases fitting TRBD1. This CDR3 region has 15 residues. In germline, CDR1 is SQVTM, CDR2 ANQGSEA. V lost 3 bases, J lost 1 base, and 8 bases stayed unmatched. CDR3 DNA sequence: TGCAGCGTTGATCTGATGGACAGGCCGAACACTGAAGCTTTCTTT. Protein sequence: CSVDLMDRPNTEAFF. The full variable domain, with the rest looked up from reference TRBV29-1 and TRBJ1-1, is SAVISQKPSRDICQRGTSLTIQCQVDSQVTMMFWYRQQPGQSLTLIATANQGSEATYESGFVIDKFPISRPNLTFSTLTVSNMSPEDSSIYLCSVDLMDRPNTEAFFGQGTRLTVV.

This clone turned up a few times. This chain links TRBV29-1 with TRBJ2-4, with unresolved D. Germline V CDR1 and CDR2: SQVTM, ANQGSEA. Trimming removed 4 bases at V and 7 bases at J, with 17 bases between. The CDR3 consists of 14 residues. The chain's CDR3 is CSVARTNLGNIQYF. CDR3 nucleotide sequence: TGCAGCGTTGCAAGGACCAACCTGGGGAACATTCAGTACTTC.

The genes are TRBV30 and TRBJ2-5; TRBD1 or TRBD2 may be the D gene (5 bases each). The V end was cut by 3 bases, the J end by 5 bases, with 13 bases between. This CDR3 comprises 13 residues. Germline-derived CDR1 and CDR2 are GTSNPN and SVGIG (reference sequence). The chain's CDR3 is CAWRDGTLETQYF. Written as DNA, the CDR3 is TGTGCCTGGAGGGACGGGACCTTGGAGACCCAGTACTTC. Complete variable domain (other parts from reference TRBV30 and TRBJ2-5): SQTIHQWPATLVQPVGSPLSLECTVEGTSNPNLYWYRQAAGRGLQLLFYSVGIGQISSEVPQNLSASRPQDRQFILSSKKLLLSDSGFYLCAWRDGTLETQYFGPGTRLLVL.

This clone has just a few counts. The chain links TRBV29-1 to TRBJ2-3; weak D call: TRBD1 (5 bases). V dropped 5 bases and J dropped 5 bases, with 17 bases sitting between them. The CDR3 extends over 14 amino acids. Germline loops: CDR1 SQVTM, CDR2 ANQGSEA. CDR3 in amino acids: CSVFDSSLIDTQYF. CDR3 nucleotides: TGCAGCGTTTTCGACAGTAGCCTCATAGATACGCAGTATTTT.